Listed here are 8 T cell receptor beta chains from one sample, sequenced in a study of cytotoxic CD8 clonotypes in ibrutinib-treated CLL (dated by TCRdb to the early 2020s). The sample's time point, from its label and the paper: about a year on ibrutinib. Libraries were built with the immunoSEQ multiplex PCR assay. The table was pulled from immuneACCESS by TCRdb, which kept in-frame rearrangements only. Such tables lose some clones; where checked, under half of the loss comes from unresolved V genes, and the rest has no known cause. For this sample the table gives tens of thousands of clones, of which approximately 75% were detected only once. 40% to 45% of the sample goes to the ten largest clones. The material sequenced was PBMCs, taken after 12 months of ibrutinib treatment. The receptors come from a human donor with chronic lymphocytic leukemia.

This clone was seen a few times. V and J are TRBV27 and TRBJ2-1; 9 bases are a match to TRBD2. This CDR3 has 12 residues. V trimming: 7 bases; J trimming: 14 bases; junction bases outside the gene matches: 9. Per the germline V gene, CDR1 is MNHEY and CDR2 is SMNVEV (reference sequence). The DNA of the CDR3 is TGTGCCAGCACCTCCGGGACTAGCAAGGAGTTCTTC. Encoded protein: CASTSGTSKEFF.

The chain recombines TRBV7-9 with TRBJ1-5; TRBD1 might be the D (6 bases). Per the germline V gene, CDR1 is SEHNR and CDR2 is FQNEAQ (reference sequence). The CDR3 totals 16 residues. V was pared by 5 bases and J by 0 bases, with 14 bases between. CDR3 loop: CASSPGHRYSNQPQHF. CDR3 sequence (DNA): TGTGCCAGCAGCCCGGGACACCGCTATAGCAATCAGCCCCAGCATTTT.

This chain joins TRBV6-5 and TRBJ2-7; D is unclear. Trimming took 0 bases from V and 6 from J, leaving 12 bases between them. The germline gives CDR1 MNHEY, CDR2 SVGAGI. The CDR3 spans 14 residues. The CDR3 loop is CASSYSSVASEQYF. The CDR3 coding sequence is TGTGCCAGCAGTTACTCTTCGGTCGCCAGCGAGCAGTACTTC.

This clone showed up just a few times. J is TRBJ1-1 and V is TRBV9; no firm D call. The CDR3 runs to 14 residues. V dropped 0 bases and J dropped 1 base, with 7 bases sitting between them. Per germline, CDR1 SGDLS and CDR2 YYNGEE. The CDR3 reads CASSVGAGNTEAFF. In DNA, the CDR3 is TGTGCCAGCAGCGTAGGGGCGGGGAACACTGAAGCTTTCTTT.

V and J are TRBV27 and TRBJ2-1; 11 positions agree with TRBD2. The V segment lost 4 bases and the J segment 0 bases; nucleotides outside the gene matches: 11. Germline V gives CDR1 MNHEY, CDR2 SMNVEV (reference sequence). CDR3 length: 19 residues. CDR3 sequence reads: CASSSFVGLAGRSYNEQFF. The CDR3 region has the DNA TGTGCCAGCAGTTCCTTCGTAGGACTAGCGGGCCGCTCCTACAATGAGCAGTTCTTC.

Here the CDR3 DNA reads TGTGCCAGCACCCCTGAGTACCAAGAGACCCAGTACTTC. Translation: CASTPEYQETQYF. The V gene is TRBV2, the J gene TRBJ2-5; D gene unclear. V was clipped by 7 bases and J by 0 bases, with 9 bases between them. The CDR3 runs to 13 residues. Germline V CDR1 and CDR2: SNHLY, FYNNEI. The full variable domain, in which reference TRBV2 and TRBJ2-5 provide the parts outside the CDR3, is EPEVTQTPSHQVTQMGQEVILRCVPISNHLYFYWYRQILGQKVEFLVSFYNNEISEKSEIFDDQFSVERPDGSNFTLKIRSTKLEDSAMYFCASTPEYQETQYFGPGTRLLVL.

This clone was recorded only once. V gene TRBV6-1 combines with J gene TRBJ2-7; D is ambiguous. This CDR3 spans 13 amino acids. V gave up 5 bases and J gave up 4 bases, with 12 bases separating them. Germline values: CDR1 MNHNS, CDR2 SASEGT. In DNA form, the CDR3 reads TGTGCCAGCAGTCAAGAGCTGCTTTACGAGCAGTACTTC. It encodes CASSQELLYEQYF.

Only a few counts were recorded for this clone. This sequence joins TRBV5-1 and TRBJ2-3; 10 nucleotides match TRBD2. CDR3 length equals 12 residues. After removal of 3 bases from V and 9 bases from J, the junction contained 1 base not matched to a gene. The germline V gene encodes CDR1 SGHRS and CDR2 YFSETQ. The chain's CDR3 is CASSSGLATQYF. The CDR3 DNA sequence: TGCGCCAGCAGCTCGGGACTAGCGACGCAGTATTTT.